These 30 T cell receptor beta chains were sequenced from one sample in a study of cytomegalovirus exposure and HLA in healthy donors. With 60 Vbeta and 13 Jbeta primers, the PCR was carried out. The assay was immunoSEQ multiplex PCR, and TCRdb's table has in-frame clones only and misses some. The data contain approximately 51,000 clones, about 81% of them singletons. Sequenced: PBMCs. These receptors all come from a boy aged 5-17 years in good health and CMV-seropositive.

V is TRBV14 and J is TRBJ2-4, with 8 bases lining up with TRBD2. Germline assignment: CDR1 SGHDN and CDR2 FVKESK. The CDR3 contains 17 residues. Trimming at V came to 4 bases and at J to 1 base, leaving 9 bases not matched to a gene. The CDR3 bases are TGTGCCAGCAGCCTACTCGGGCGGGGGGCTGCCAAAAACATTCAGTACTTC. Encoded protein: CASSLLGRGAAKNIQYF.

CDR3 DNA: TGTGCCAGCAGCCGCCAGGACTCGTATGGCTACACCTTC. It encodes CASSRQDSYGYTF. This rearrangement joins TRBV7-9 to TRBJ1-2; unclear D gene. From germline, CDR1 is SEHNR and CDR2 FQNEAQ (reference sequence). Trimming shortened V by 5 bases and J by 5 bases, and 12 bases separated the two germline ends. CDR3 size: 13 residues.

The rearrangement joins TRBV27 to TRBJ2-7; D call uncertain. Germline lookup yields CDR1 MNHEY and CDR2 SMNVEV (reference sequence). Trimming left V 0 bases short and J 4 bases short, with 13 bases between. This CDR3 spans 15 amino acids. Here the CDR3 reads CASSLSAVSWYEQYF. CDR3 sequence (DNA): TGTGCCAGCAGTTTATCGGCGGTTAGCTGGTACGAGCAGTACTTC.

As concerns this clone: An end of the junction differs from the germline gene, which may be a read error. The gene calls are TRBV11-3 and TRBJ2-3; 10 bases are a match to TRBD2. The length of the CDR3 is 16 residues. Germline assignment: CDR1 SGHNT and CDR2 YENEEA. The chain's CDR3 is CASSLSSLAGTDAQYF. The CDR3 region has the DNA TGTGCCAGCAGCTTAAGTTCACTAGCGGGAACAGATGCGCAGTATTTT.

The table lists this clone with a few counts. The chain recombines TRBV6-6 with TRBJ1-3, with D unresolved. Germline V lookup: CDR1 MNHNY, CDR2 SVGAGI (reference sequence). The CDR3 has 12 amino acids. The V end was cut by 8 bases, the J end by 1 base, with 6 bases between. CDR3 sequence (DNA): TGTGCCAGCCGGGGATCTGGAAACACCATATATTTT. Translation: CASRGSGNTIYF.

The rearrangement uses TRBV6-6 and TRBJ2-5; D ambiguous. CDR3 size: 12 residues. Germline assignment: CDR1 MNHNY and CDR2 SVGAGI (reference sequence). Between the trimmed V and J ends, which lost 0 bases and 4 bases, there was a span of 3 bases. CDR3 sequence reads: CASSYSRETQYF. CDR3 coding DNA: TGTGCCAGCAGTTACTCGAGAGAGACCCAGTACTTC.

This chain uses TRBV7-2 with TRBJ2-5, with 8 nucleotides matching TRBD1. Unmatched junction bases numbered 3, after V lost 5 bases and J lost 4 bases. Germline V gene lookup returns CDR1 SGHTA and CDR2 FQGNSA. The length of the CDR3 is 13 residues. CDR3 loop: CASSRQGSETQYF. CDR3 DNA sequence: TGTGCCAGCAGCCGACAGGGGTCAGAGACCCAGTACTTC.

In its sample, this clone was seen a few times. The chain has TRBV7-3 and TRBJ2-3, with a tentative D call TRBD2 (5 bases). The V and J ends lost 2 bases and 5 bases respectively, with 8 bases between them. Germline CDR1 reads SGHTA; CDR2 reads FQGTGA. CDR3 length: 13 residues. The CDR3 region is CASSLFEGDTQYF. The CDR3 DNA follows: TGTGCCAGCAGCTTATTTGAGGGAGATACGCAGTATTTT.

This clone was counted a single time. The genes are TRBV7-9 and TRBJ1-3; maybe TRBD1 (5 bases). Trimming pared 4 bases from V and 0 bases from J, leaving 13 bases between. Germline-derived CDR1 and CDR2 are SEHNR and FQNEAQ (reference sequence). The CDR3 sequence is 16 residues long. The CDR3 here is CASSWSPGLSGNTIYF. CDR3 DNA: TGTGCCAGCAGCTGGTCTCCGGGACTCTCTGGAAACACCATATATTTT.

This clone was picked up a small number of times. The CDR3 protein is CASSHGGNSGFNEKLFF. The CDR3 nucleotides are TGCGCCAGCAGCCATGGTGGTAACAGCGGTTTTAATGAAAAACTGTTTTTT. The chain carries TRBV4-1 and TRBJ1-4; D gene uncertain. Trimming left V 3 bases short and J 4 bases short, with 18 bases between. Per the germline V gene, CDR1 is MGHRA and CDR2 is YSYEKL. The CDR3 has 17 residues.

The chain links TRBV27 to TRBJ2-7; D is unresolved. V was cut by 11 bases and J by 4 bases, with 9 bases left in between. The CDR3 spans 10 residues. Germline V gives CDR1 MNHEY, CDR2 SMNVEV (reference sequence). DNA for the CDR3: TGTGCCGGCCATCTTTACGAGCAGTACTTC. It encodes CAGHLYEQYF.

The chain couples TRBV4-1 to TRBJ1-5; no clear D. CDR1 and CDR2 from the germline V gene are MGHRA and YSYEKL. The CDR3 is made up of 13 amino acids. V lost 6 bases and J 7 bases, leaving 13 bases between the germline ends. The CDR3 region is CASSLYIRQPQHF. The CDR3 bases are TGCGCCAGCAGTCTATACATCAGGCAGCCCCAGCATTTT.

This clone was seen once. The CDR3: CASSRQNLNTEAFF. CDR3 nucleotides: TGTGCCAGCAGCCGACAGAATTTGAACACTGAAGCTTTCTTT. The chain couples TRBV6-5 to TRBJ1-1; D might be TRBD1 (5 bases). Germline CDR1 MNHEY, CDR2 SVGAGI. The CDR3 has 14 amino acids. The ends were cut back, 6 bases at V and 0 bases at J, with 11 bases in the middle.

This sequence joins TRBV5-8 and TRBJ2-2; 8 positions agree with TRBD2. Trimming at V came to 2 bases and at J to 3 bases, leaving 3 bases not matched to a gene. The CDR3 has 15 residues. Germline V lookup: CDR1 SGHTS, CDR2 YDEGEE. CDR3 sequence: CASSFGGADTGELFF. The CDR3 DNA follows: TGTGCCAGCAGCTTCGGGGGGGCGGACACCGGGGAGCTGTTTTTT.

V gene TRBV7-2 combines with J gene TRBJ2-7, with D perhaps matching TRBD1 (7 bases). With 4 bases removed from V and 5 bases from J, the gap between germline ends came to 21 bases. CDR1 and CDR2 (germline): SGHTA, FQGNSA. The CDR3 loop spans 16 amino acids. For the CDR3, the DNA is TGTGCCAGCAGCTGGGGGACTGCCAGGGGGGTCAACGAGCAGTACTTC. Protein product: CASSWGTARGVNEQYF.

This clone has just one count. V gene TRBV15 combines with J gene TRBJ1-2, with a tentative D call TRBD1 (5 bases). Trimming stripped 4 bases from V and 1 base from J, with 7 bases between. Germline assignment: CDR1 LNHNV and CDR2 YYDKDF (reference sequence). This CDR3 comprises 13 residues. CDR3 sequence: CATSMGGNYGYTF. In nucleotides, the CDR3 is TGTGCCACCAGCATGGGGGGTAACTATGGCTACACCTTC.

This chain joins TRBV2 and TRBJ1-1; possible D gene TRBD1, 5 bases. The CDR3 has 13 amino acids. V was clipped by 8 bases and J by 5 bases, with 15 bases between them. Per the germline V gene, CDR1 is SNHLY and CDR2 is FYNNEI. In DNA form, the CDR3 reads TGTGCCAGCGTTAGGGAGGGACGGACTGAAGCTTTCTTT. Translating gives CASVREGRTEAFF.

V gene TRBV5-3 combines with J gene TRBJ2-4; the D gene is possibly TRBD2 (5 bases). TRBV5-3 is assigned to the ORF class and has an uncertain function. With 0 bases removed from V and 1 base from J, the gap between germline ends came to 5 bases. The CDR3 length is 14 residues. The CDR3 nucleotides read TGTGCCAGAAGCTTGGCGGGGGCCAAAAACATTCAGTACTTC. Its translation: CARSLAGAKNIQYF.

DNA of the CDR3: TGTGCCAGCAGCCAAGATGGAGGGGGGGGCCCTAGCTCCTACAATGAGCAGTTCTTC. This codes for CASSQDGGGGPSSYNEQFF. The gene calls are TRBV4-2 and TRBJ2-1; D might be TRBD2 (7 bases). Trimming removed 0 bases from V and 0 bases from J, with 18 bases in between. CDR1 is LGHNA, CDR2 YNFKEQ, per germline. This CDR3 region has 19 residues.

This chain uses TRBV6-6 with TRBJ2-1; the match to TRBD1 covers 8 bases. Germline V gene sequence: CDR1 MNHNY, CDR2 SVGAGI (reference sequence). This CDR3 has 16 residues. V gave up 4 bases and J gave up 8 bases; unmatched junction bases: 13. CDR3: CASSWEQGEWNDEQFF. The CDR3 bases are TGTGCCAGCAGTTGGGAACAGGGGGAATGGAATGATGAGCAGTTCTTC.

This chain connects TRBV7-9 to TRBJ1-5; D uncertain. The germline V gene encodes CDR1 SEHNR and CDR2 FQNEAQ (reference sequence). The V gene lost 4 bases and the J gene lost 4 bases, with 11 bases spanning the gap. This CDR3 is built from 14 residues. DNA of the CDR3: TGTGCCAGCAGCTCTCCGGCGGGAAATCAGCCCCAGCATTTT. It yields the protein CASSSPAGNQPQHF.

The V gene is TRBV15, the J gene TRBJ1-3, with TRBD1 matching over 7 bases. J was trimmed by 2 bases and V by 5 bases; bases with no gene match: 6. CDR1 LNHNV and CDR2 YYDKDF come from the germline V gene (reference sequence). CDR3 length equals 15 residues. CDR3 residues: CATSAQGGTGNTIYF. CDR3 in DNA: TGTGCCACCAGCGCCCAAGGGGGCACTGGAAACACCATATATTTT. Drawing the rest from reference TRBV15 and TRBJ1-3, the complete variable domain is DAMVIQNPRYQVTQFGKPVTLSCSQTLNHNVMYWYQQKSSQAPKLLFHYYDKDFNNEADTPDNFQSRRPNTSFCFLDIRSPGLGDTAMYLCATSAQGGTGNTIYFGEGSWLTVV.

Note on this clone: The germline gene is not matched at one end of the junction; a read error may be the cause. The CDR3 sequence is CSSSSGHSTNYGYTF. CDR3 nucleotide sequence: TGTTCCAGCAGCTCCGGACACTCAACTAACTATGGCTACACCTTC. V gene TRBV7-9 combines with J gene TRBJ1-2; D may be TRBD1 (5 bases). Per germline, CDR1 SEHNR and CDR2 FQNEAQ (reference sequence). This CDR3 spans 15 amino acids.

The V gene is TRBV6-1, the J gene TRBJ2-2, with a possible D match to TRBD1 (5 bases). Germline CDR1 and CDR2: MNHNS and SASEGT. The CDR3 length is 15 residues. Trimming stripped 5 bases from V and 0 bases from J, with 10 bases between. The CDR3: CASSRQFPNTGELFF. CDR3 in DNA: TGTGCCAGCAGTCGACAGTTCCCGAACACCGGGGAGCTGTTTTTT.

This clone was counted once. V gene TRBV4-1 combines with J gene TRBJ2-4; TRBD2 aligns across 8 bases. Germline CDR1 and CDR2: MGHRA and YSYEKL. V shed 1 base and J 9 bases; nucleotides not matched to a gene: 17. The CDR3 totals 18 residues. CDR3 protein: CASSQGTPGETGGLIQYF. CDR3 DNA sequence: TGCGCCAGCAGCCAAGGAACCCCAGGGGAGACGGGGGGGCTCATTCAGTACTTC.

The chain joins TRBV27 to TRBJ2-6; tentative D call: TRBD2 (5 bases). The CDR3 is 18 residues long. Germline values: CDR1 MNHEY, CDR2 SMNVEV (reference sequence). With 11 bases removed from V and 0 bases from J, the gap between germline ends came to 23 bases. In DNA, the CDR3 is TGTGCCCGGCCCGAGGACGGGATCTTGGGCTCTGGGGCCAACGTCCTGACTTTC. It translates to CARPEDGILGSGANVLTF.

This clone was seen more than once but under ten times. DNA of the CDR3: TGCGCCAGCAGCCCGCTCGGGGGGAGCTCCTACGAGCAGTACTTC. As protein: CASSPLGGSSYEQYF. V usage is TRBV5-1 and J usage is TRBJ2-7, with TRBD2 matching 7 bases. The V gene's germline CDR1 is SGHRS and CDR2 YFSETQ. V was pared by 4 bases and J by 0 bases, with 7 bases of the junction left unmatched. CDR3 length: 15 amino acids. Drawing the rest from reference TRBV5-1 and TRBJ2-7, the complete variable domain is KAGVTQTPRYLIKTRGQQVTLSCSPISGHRSVSWYQQTPGQGLQFLFEYFSETQRNKGNFPGRFSGRQFSNSRSEMNVSTLELGDSALYLCASSPLGGSSYEQYFGPGTRLTVT.

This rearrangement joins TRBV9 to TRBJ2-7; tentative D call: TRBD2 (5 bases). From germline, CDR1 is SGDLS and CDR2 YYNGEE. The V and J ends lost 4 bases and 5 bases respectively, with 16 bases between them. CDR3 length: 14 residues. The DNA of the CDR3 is TGTGCCAGCAGCACCGACGGGGAATGGAACGAGCAGTACTTC. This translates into CASSTDGEWNEQYF.

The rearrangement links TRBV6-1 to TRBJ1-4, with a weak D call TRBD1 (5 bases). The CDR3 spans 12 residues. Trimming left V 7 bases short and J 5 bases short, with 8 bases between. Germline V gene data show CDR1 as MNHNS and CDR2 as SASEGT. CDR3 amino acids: CASTRDNEKLFF. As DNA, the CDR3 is TGTGCCAGCACGCGGGACAATGAAAAACTGTTTTTT.

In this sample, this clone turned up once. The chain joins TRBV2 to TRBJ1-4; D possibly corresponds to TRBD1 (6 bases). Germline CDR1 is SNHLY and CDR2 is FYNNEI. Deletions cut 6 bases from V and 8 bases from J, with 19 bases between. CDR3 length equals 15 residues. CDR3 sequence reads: CASRLTGHRREKLFF. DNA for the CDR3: TGTGCCAGCAGATTAACAGGGCATCGTCGAGAAAAACTGTTTTTT.